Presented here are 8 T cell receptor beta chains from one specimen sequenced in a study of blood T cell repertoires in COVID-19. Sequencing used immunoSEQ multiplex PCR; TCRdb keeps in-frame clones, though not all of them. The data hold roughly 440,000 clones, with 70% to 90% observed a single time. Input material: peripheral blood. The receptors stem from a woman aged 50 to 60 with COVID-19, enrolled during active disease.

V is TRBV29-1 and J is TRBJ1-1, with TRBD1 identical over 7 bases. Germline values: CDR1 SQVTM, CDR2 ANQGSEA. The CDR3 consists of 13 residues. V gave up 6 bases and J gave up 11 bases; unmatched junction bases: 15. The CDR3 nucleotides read TGCAGCGTCCTCAAACAGGGGTATACGTCGGCTTTCTTT. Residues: CSVLKQGYTSAFF.

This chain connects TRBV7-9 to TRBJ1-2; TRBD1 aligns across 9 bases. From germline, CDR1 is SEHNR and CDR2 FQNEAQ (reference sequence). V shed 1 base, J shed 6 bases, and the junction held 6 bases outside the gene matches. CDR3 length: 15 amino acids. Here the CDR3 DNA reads TGTGCCAGCAGCTTAGAGGGGACAGGGCTCCATGGCTACACCTTC. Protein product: CASSLEGTGLHGYTF.

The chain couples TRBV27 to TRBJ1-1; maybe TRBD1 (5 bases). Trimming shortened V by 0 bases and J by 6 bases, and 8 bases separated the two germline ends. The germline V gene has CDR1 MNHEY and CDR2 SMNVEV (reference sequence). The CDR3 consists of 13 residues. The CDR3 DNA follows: TGTGCCAGCAGTTTATCACAGACAGCTGAAGCTTTCTTT. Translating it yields CASSLSQTAEAFF.

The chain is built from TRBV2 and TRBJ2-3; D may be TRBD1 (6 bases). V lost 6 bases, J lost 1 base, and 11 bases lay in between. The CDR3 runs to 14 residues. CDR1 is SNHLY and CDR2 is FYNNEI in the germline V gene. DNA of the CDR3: TGTGCCAGCAGGGACCGGACAGGCACAGATACGCAGTATTTT. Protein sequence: CASRDRTGTDTQYF.

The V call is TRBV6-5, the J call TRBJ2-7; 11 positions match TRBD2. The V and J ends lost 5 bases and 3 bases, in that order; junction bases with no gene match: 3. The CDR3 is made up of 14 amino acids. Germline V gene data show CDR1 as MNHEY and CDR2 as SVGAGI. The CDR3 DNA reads TGTGCCAGCAGTCCCGGACTAGCGGGCTACGAGCAGTACTTC. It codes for CASSPGLAGYEQYF.

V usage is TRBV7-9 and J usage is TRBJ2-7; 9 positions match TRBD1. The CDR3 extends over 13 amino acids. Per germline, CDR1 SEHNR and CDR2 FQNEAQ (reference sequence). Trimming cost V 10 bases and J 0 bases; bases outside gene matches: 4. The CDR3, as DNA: TGTGCCACAGGACAGGGGAGCTCCTACGAGCAGTACTTC. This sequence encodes CATGQGSSYEQYF.

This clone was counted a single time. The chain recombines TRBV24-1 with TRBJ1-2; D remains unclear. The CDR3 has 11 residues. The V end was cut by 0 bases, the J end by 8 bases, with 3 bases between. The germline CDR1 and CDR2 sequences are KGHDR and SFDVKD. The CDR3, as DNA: TGTGCCACCAGTGATTTGCGGGGCTACACCTTC. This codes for CATSDLRGYTF.

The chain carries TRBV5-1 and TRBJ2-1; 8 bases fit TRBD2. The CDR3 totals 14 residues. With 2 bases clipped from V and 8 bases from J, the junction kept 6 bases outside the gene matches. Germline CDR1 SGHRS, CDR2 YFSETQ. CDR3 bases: TGCGCCAGCAGCTTTAGGACTAGCCAGGATGAGCAGTTCTTC. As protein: CASSFRTSQDEQFF.